One T cell receptor (beta chain) is described in this entry. What it binds is not known. The data originate from a study of cytomegalovirus exposure and HLA in healthy donors. A multiplex PCR was run with 60 Vbeta primers and 13 Jbeta primers. The repertoire was sequenced with immunoSEQ multiplex PCR; TCRdb's copy has only in-frame clones and lacks some. The sample carries about 35,000 clones, around three quarters recorded once. Study findings and constraints: TCR beta sequences reportedly predicted the HLA-A and HLA-B alleles of most subjects accurately. The authors assumed roughly uniform sequencing depth across donors for presence/absence analyses. Testing in vitro showed a few CMV-associated chains specific for CMV antigens. In a later analysis, most CMV-associated TCR beta chains appeared HLA-restricted.

Trimming cost V 3 bases and J 2 bases, with 8 bases left between them. Germline values: CDR1 MNHEY, CDR2 SMNVEV (reference sequence). The CDR3 has 13 amino acids. The chain recombines TRBV27 with TRBJ2-7; TRBD1 might be the D (5 bases). This TCR was sampled from a male donor in good health and CMV-seronegative. Sequences were obtained from PBMCs. The CDR3 region is CASSFGRAYEQYF. CDR3 coding DNA: TGTGCCAGCAGTTTCGGCAGGGCCTACGAGCAGTACTTC.